This T cell receptor (beta chain) was captured in a study of PD-1 blockade in mismatch repair-deficient tumors. Note on this clone: Its antigen is not identified.

Study-level findings and limits: Rapid post-treatment expansion, then contraction, generally preceding radiologic response, marked tumor-resident clones.

Using immunoSEQ multiplex PCR, the repertoire was profiled, and TCRdb retains in-frame clones only, with some absent. The table records about 51,000 clones, around 80% of them present only once. CDR3 length: 16 amino acids. Germline CDR1 reads SQVTM; CDR2 reads ANQGSEA. V lost 3 bases to trimming and J lost 0 bases; unmatched junction nucleotides: 7. PCR or immunohistochemistry showed mismatch repair deficiency in every enrolled patient. The J gene is TRBJ2-4, the V gene TRBV29-1; 8 bases agree with TRBD1. The TCR originated in an adult with mismatch repair-deficient cancer. This material consisted of peripheral blood, taken 4 weeks after starting pembrolizumab. CDR3 in amino acids: CSVEGGQGLAKNIQYF. DNA of the CDR3: TGCAGCGTTGAGGGTGGACAGGGCCTAGCCAAAAACATTCAGTACTTC. The whole variable domain, filled in from reference TRBV29-1 and TRBJ2-4, reads SAVISQKPSRDICQRGTSLTIQCQVDSQVTMMFWYRQQPGQSLTLIATANQGSEATYESGFVIDKFPISRPNLTFSTLTVSNMSPEDSSIYLCSVEGGQGLAKNIQYFGAGTRLSVL.